In this sample, the clone carrying this T cell receptor beta chain turned up a few times. Its target is unknown. Investigators profiled TCR beta VDJ and CDR3 from genomic DNA template. TCRdb reprocessed the reads with MiXCR, giving one entry per CDR3 protein. The table has approximately 80,000 distinct CDR3 sequences, around 70% seen once. The CDR3 loop spans 13 amino acids. Germline assignment: CDR1 ENHRY and CDR2 SYGVKD. V lost 5 bases and J 4 bases, leaving 12 bases between the germline ends. The data were obtained in a study of CD8+CD57+ T cells in acquired aplastic anemia. In patients chosen for sequencing, flow cytometry had shown CD8+CD57+ cell expansion. Blood samples were obtained from patients who had received no prior therapy. Findings and caveats of the study: Patients and controls shared 25 to 35 CD8+ CDR3 sequences, highly expressed in patients.

The chain carries TRBV10-3 and TRBJ2-7; possible D gene TRBD1, 5 bases. This receptor was obtained from a human donor with aplastic anemia. The sequencing sample was made of sorted CD4+, CD8+, or CD8+CD57+ T cells (not recorded which) from PBMCs. DNA of the CDR3: TGTGCCATCAGTACCAGGGATAGGTACGAGCAGTACTTC. Protein: CAISTRDRYEQYF.